These 25 T cell receptor beta chains share one sample of origin, sequenced in a study of blood T cells in healthy people across ages. Alongside a J-beta primer mix, a sample-barcoded 5' primer served in a second PCR lasting roughly 6 to 11 cycles. Using its own MiXCR run on the 5' RACE reads, TCRdb lists one record per CDR3 protein. The sample gives some 1,000,000 distinct CDR3 sequences, less than 25% of which show up once; around 0.75% is in the top ten. These data also featured in a second study, about T cells of mothers and their children.

Sequenced: blood. The source of these receptors is a girl aged 2-10 years in good health.

In its sample, this clonotype was seen a few times. The junction departs from germline at one end; a sequencing error may be responsible. The rearrangement joins TRBV7-9 to TRBJ2-5; TRBD2 matches at 13 bases. The end of the DNA aligns better with TRBJ2-1, so the J call may be wrong. CDR1 and CDR2 from the germline V gene are SEHNR and FQNEAQ (reference sequence). There are 18 residues in the CDR3. CDR3 DNA: TGTGCCAGCAGCCAGGCACTAGCGGGGGGGAAAAGAGACAATGGGCAGTTCTTC. As protein: CASSQALAGGKRDNGQFF.

This clonotype has more than one count but fewer than ten. This chain links TRBV29-1 with TRBJ2-3; D perhaps matches TRBD2 (5 bases). Trimming took off 5 bases at V and 6 bases at J, with 12 bases between the two ends. The germline CDR1 and CDR2 sequences are SQVTM and ANQGSEA. The CDR3 covers 12 residues. CDR3 sequence: CSVRPGGDTQYF. The DNA for the CDR3 is TGCAGCGTTCGTCCCGGCGGGGATACGCAGTATTTT.

J is TRBJ1-3 and V is TRBV10-3, with 7 bases lining up with TRBD1. The CDR3 has 18 amino acids. Germline CDR1 reads ENHRY; CDR2 reads SYGVKD. The V gene end was trimmed by 3 bases and the J gene end by 4 bases; junction bases not matched to a gene: 15. The CDR3 reads CAISDFGSTGTVGNTIYF. DNA for the CDR3: TGTGCCATCAGTGACTTTGGGTCGACAGGGACCGTGGGAAACACCATATATTTT.

This clonotype was found a few times. This chain joins TRBV20-1 and TRBJ2-7; D is possibly TRBD2 (6 bases). The CDR3 runs 12 residues. Germline lookup yields CDR1 DFQATT and CDR2 SNEGSKA (reference sequence). The V gene lost 3 bases and the J gene lost 2 bases, with 8 bases spanning the gap. The CDR3 region is CSASGRTYEQYF. The CDR3 nucleotides are TGCAGTGCTAGCGGGAGAACCTACGAGCAGTACTTC.

This clonotype was observed a few times. V and J are TRBV12-3 or TRBV12-4 and TRBJ2-2, with a weak D call TRBD2 (5 bases). CDR3 length: 14 amino acids. Trimming shortened V by 6 bases and J by 4 bases, and 12 bases separated the two germline ends. CDR3 DNA: TGTGCCAGCAGCCCCTTTCGGGGCACCGGGGAGCTGTTTTTT. The encoded protein is CASSPFRGTGELFF.

This clonotype appeared a few times. The chain carries TRBV5-1 and TRBJ2-1; the D call may be TRBD1 or TRBD2 (5 bases each). This CDR3 is built from 14 residues. Between the trimmed V and J ends, which lost 0 bases and 8 bases, there was a span of 12 bases. Germline loops: CDR1 SGHRS, CDR2 YFSETQ. The CDR3 region has the DNA TGCGCCAGCAGCTTGGGAGAGGGGAGCCATGAGCAGTTCTTC. The encoded protein is CASSLGEGSHEQFF.

This clonotype was counted only a few times. The rearrangement links TRBV6-1 to TRBJ1-1; TRBD1 might be the D (6 bases). The ends were cut back, 10 bases at V and 1 base at J, with 13 bases in the middle. The CDR3 is made up of 13 amino acids. Germline V gives CDR1 MNHNS, CDR2 SASEGT. Here the CDR3 reads CANSLRGNTEAFF. The CDR3 DNA reads TGTGCCAACTCCCTCAGGGGGAACACTGAAGCTTTCTTT.

This chain uses TRBV29-1 with TRBJ1-2; D is uncertain. CDR1 SQVTM and CDR2 ANQGSEA come from the germline V gene. This CDR3 spans 15 amino acids. The germline V and J ends were trimmed by 0 bases and 0 bases, with 11 bases remaining between them. The CDR3 loop reads CSVEEEPHSNYGYTF. The CDR3, as DNA: TGCAGCGTTGAAGAGGAGCCCCACTCTAACTATGGCTACACCTTC. The full variable domain, its missing parts supplied by reference TRBV29-1 and TRBJ1-2, is SAVISQKPSRDICQRGTSLTIQCQVDSQVTMMFWYRQQPGQSLTLIATANQGSEATYESGFVIDKFPISRPNLTFSTLTVSNMSPEDSSIYLCSVEEEPHSNYGYTFGSGTRLTVV.

This clonotype was seen only a few times. The gene calls are TRBV2 and TRBJ2-1; no definite D call. Germline V CDR1 and CDR2: SNHLY, FYNNEI. This CDR3 has 10 residues. V was trimmed by 9 bases and J by 5 bases, leaving 5 bases between them. The CDR3 DNA is TGTGCCAGAAAGGACAATGAGCAGTTCTTC. This codes for CARKDNEQFF.

This clonotype was counted a few times. The V gene is TRBV28, the J gene TRBJ2-7, with TRBD2 matching 14 bases. There are 18 residues in the CDR3. Unmatched junction bases numbered 12, after V lost 6 bases and J lost 2 bases. Germline V lookup: CDR1 MDHEN, CDR2 SYDVKM. The CDR3 nucleotides read TGTGCCAGCAGCCCAACTACGACTAGCGGGAGGGCCCCCTACGAGCAGTACTTC. Amino acid sequence: CASSPTTTSGRAPYEQYF.

The J gene is TRBJ2-5, the V gene TRBV6-1, with D possibly TRBD1 on 5 matching bases. The DNA end favors TRBJ2-7, so the J call may be wrong. Germline V gives CDR1 MNHNS, CDR2 SASEGT. CDR3 size: 14 residues. CDR3 bases: TGTGCCAGCAGTCAGGGTTCCCACTCCTACGAGCAGTACTTC. It is translated as CASSQGSHSYEQYF.

The gene calls are TRBV20-1 and TRBJ2-5; D is perhaps TRBD1 or TRBD2 (5 bases each). The end of the DNA fits TRBJ2-7 better, so the J call may be wrong. The CDR3 sequence is 13 residues long. CDR1 is DFQATT, CDR2 SNEGSKA, per germline (reference sequence). The DNA for the CDR3 is TGCAGTGCTAGGGACGGGACGGGCTACGAGCAGTACTTC. Amino acid sequence: CSARDGTGYEQYF.

The chain recombines TRBV5-1 with TRBJ1-1; D unclear. This CDR3 spans 15 amino acids. Germline CDR1 is SGHRS and CDR2 is YFSETQ. V gave up 0 bases and J gave up 2 bases, with 11 bases separating them. The CDR3 sequence is CASSLGTVINTEAFF. DNA of the CDR3: TGCGCCAGCAGCTTGGGGACGGTAATTAACACTGAAGCTTTCTTT.

This chain joins TRBV7-2 and TRBJ2-5; TRBD2 matches at 10 bases. Trimming took 0 bases from V and 5 from J; bases not matched to a gene: 3. CDR1 and CDR2 from the germline V gene are SGHTA and FQGNSA. The CDR3 is 15 amino acids. CDR3 amino acids: CASSLAQAGGETQYF. CDR3 bases: TGTGCCAGCAGCTTAGCCCAAGCGGGAGGGGAGACCCAGTACTTC.

The V and J genes are TRBV12-3 or TRBV12-4 and TRBJ1-2; 8 nucleotides agree with TRBD1. The CDR3 runs 13 residues. Germline trimming cut 6 bases from V and 3 bases from J; bases unmatched to any gene: 3. CDR3 region: CASRVTGDYGYTF. In nucleotides, the CDR3 is TGTGCCAGCAGGGTGACAGGGGACTATGGCTACACCTTC.

The chain carries TRBV10-2 and TRBJ1-4; D is uncertain. V lost 0 bases and J lost 7, with 12 bases in between. The CDR3 is 15 residues long. Germline CDR1 is WSHSY and CDR2 is SAAADI. The CDR3 bases are TGCGCCAGCAGTGAGTCGAATACGAAGGTTGAAAAACTGTTTTTT. Translation: CASSESNTKVEKLFF.

The chain uses TRBV4-1 and TRBJ2-3, with 11 bases matching TRBD2. The CDR3 contains 17 residues. The V gene end was trimmed by 5 bases and the J gene end by 3 bases; junction bases not matched to a gene: 10. Per germline, CDR1 MGHRA and CDR2 YSYEKL. In DNA form, the CDR3 reads TGCGCCAGCAGCTCCGAAAAACTAGCGGGAGATACAGATACGCAGTATTTT. The encoded protein is CASSSEKLAGDTDTQYF.

The CDR3 DNA follows: TGCAGTGCTAGCACCGGGACAGGGGTGAATGAGCAGTTCTTC. Its protein is CSASTGTGVNEQFF. The rearrangement joins TRBV20-1 to TRBJ2-1; 10 bases are a match to TRBD1. The V gene's germline CDR1 is DFQATT and CDR2 SNEGSKA (reference sequence). The ends lost 3 bases at V and 7 bases at J; junction bases unmatched: 6. CDR3 size: 14 residues.

There are a few counts of this clonotype. At one end the junction does not follow the germline gene, possibly because of a read error. This rearrangement joins TRBV20-1 to TRBJ2-3, with a possible D match to TRBD1 (5 bases). Germline lookup yields CDR1 DFQATT and CDR2 SNEGSKA (reference sequence). CDR3 length: 14 amino acids. The CDR3 DNA is TGCAGTGTTAGATTCCCAGGGAACACAGATACGCAGTATTTT. This translates into CSVRFPGNTDTQYF.

In this sample, this clonotype turned up a few times. The V and J genes are TRBV7-9 and TRBJ2-5; D call uncertain. CDR1 is SEHNR and CDR2 is FQNEAQ in the germline V gene (reference sequence). CDR3 size: 14 residues. Trimming took 1 base from V and 2 from J, leaving 8 bases between them. The CDR3, as DNA: TGTGCCAGCAGCTTAGAGGTTTCGCAAGAGACCCAGTACTTC. Translation gives CASSLEVSQETQYF.

V usage is TRBV6-2 or TRBV6-3 and J usage is TRBJ1-5, with D possibly TRBD1 on 5 matching bases. Trimming pared 2 bases from V and 1 base from J, leaving 12 bases between. CDR3 length equals 16 residues. Germline CDR1 is MNHEY and CDR2 is SVGEGT. CDR3 sequence (DNA): TGTGCCAGCAGTTACGTGTGGGGCGCGAGCAATCAGCCCCAGCATTTT. Protein product: CASSYVWGASNQPQHF.

V and J are TRBV15 and TRBJ1-1; D call uncertain. The germline CDR1 and CDR2 sequences are LNHNV and YYDKDF (reference sequence). V dropped 0 bases and J dropped 5 bases, with 16 bases sitting between them. This CDR3 is built from 16 residues. Here the CDR3 reads CATSRDRLVLGTEAFF. The CDR3 nucleotides read TGTGCCACCAGCAGAGATCGTCTGGTATTGGGGACTGAAGCTTTCTTT.

The genes are TRBV9 and TRBJ1-6; 7 bases agree with TRBD1. The CDR3 contains 18 residues. Germline CDR1 reads SGDLS; CDR2 reads YYNGEE. The ends lost 2 bases at V and 10 bases at J; junction bases unmatched: 18. The CDR3 sequence: CASSVGMGKDRSSSPLHF. CDR3 coding DNA: TGTGCCAGCAGCGTTGGAATGGGAAAGGACAGGTCTTCATCACCCCTCCACTTT.

V is TRBV9 and J is TRBJ2-7, with 9 bases fitting TRBD2. V shed 2 bases and J 7 bases; nucleotides not matched to a gene: 10. The CDR3 runs 15 residues. Germline CDR1 is SGDLS and CDR2 is YYNGEE. The CDR3 DNA is TGTGCCAGCAGCGTTACCGGGACTAGCTCACGTGAGCAGTACTTC. It translates to CASSVTGTSSREQYF.

This chain connects TRBV28 to TRBJ1-1; D uncertain. The CDR3 totals 13 residues. V was shortened by 6 bases and J by 1 base, with 9 bases between the two germline ends. Germline lookup yields CDR1 MDHEN and CDR2 SYDVKM. The DNA for the CDR3 is TGTGCCAGCAGGGAACCCTCGAACACTGAAGCTTTCTTT. Translating it yields CASREPSNTEAFF.